This T cell receptor (beta chain) emerged from a study of blood T cell repertoires in COVID-19. Study context: Samples taken during acute and convalescent COVID-19 were collected in the United States, Italy and Spain. Sources were T cells, B-cell-depleted T cells, or PBMCs; the material itself was cDNA or gDNA.

Germline V gene data show CDR1 as SQVTM and CDR2 as ANQGSEA. The V gene lost 5 bases and the J gene lost 2 bases, with 12 bases spanning the gap. The CDR3 runs to 14 residues. Under the authors' procedure: Counts of nucleated cells, estimated from reference gene primer amplification, were obtained. The method was immunoSEQ multiplex PCR; TCRdb's version includes in-frame clones alone and lacks a portion of them. The DNA was the basis for D and trimming; V, J and clone size are from that table. Among around 93,000 clones listed, around nine tenths were seen once. Sample: peripheral blood. The chain has TRBV29-1 and TRBJ1-4; a weak D match, TRBD1 (6 bases). This clonotype was obtained from a human donor in a cohort sampled during active COVID-19. The CDR3 loop reads CSVRGTTTNEKLFF. As DNA, the CDR3 is TGCAGCGTTAGGGGGACTACCACTAATGAAAAACTGTTTTTT.